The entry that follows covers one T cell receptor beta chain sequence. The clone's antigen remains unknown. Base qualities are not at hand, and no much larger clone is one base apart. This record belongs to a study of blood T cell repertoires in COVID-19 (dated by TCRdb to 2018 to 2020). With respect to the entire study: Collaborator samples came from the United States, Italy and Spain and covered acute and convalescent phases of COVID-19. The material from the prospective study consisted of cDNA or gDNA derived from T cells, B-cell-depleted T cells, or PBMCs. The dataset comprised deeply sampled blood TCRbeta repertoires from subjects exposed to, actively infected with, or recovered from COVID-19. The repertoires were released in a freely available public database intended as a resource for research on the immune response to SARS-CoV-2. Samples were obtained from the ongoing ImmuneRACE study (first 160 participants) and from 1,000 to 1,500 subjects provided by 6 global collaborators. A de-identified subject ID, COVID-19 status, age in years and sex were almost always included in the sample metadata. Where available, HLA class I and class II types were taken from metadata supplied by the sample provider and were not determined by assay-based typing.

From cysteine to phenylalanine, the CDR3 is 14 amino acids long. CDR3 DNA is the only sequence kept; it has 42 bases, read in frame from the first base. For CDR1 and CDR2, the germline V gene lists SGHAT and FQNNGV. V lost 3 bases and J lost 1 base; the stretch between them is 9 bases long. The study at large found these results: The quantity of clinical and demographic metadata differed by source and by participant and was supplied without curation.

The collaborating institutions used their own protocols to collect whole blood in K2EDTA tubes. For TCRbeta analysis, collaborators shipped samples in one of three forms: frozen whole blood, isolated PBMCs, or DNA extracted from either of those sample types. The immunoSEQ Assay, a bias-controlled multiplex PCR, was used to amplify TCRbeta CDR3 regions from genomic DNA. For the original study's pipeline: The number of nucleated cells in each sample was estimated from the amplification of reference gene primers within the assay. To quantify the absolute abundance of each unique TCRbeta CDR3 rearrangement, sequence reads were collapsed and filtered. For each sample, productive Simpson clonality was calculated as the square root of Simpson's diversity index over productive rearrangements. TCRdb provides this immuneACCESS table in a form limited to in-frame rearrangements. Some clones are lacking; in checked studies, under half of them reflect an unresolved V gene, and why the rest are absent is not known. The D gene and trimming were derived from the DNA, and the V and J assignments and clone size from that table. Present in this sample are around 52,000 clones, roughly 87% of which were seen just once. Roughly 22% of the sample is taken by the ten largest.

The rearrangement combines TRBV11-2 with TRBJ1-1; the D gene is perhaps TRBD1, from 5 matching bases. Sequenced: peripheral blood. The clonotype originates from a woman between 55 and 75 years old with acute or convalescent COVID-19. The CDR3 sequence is CASSLEGWNTEAFF. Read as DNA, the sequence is TGTGCCAGCAGCTTGGAGGGGTGGAACACTGAAGCTTTCTTT.